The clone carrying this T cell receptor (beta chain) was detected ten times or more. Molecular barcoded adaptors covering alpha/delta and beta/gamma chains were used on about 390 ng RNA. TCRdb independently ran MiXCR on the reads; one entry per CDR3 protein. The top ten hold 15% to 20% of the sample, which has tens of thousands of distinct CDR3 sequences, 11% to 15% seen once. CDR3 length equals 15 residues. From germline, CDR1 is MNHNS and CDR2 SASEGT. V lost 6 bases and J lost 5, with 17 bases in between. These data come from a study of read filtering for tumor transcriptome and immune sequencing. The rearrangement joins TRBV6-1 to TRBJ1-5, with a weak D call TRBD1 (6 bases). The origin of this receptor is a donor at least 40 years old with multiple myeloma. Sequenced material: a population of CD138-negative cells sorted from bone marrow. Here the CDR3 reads CASRSTTGAYQPQHF. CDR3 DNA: TGTGCCAGCAGATCAACGACAGGAGCTTATCAGCCCCAGCATTTT.